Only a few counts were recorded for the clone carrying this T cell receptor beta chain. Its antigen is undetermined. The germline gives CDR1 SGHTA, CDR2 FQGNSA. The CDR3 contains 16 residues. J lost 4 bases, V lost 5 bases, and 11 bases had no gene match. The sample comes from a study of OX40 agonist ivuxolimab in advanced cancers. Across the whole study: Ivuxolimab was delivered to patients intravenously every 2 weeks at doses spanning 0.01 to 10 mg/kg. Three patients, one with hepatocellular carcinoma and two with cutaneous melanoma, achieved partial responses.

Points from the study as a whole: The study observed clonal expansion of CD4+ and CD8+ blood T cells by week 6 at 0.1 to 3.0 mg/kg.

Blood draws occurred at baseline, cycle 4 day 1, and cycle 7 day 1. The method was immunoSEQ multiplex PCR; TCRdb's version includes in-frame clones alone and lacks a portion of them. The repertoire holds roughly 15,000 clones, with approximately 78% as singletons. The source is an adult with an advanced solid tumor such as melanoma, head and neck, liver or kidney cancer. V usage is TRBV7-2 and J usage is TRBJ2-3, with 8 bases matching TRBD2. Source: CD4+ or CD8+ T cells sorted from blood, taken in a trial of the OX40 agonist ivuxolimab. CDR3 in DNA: TGTGCCAGCAGCCTCTCCGGGACTAGATCTTCAGATACGCAGTATTTT. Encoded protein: CASSLSGTRSSDTQYF.